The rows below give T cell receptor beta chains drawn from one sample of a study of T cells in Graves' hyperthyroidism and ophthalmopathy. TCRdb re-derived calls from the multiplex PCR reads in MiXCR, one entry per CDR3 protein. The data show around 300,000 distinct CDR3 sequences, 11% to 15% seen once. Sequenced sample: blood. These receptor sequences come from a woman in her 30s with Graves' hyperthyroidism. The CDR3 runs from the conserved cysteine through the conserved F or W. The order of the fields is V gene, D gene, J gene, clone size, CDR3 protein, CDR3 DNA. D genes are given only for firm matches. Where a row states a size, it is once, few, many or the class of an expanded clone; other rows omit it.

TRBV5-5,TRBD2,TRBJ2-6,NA,CASSLRVTSGTSGANVLTF,TGTGCCAGCAGCCTTCGAGTGACTAGCGGCACCTCTGGGGCCAACGTCCTGACTTTC
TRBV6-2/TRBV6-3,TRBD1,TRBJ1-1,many,CASRPGTGGRNTEAFF,TGTGCCAGCAGACCCGGGACAGGGGGACGGAACACTGAAGCTTTCTTT
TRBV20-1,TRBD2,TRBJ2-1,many,CSADYSGSYNEQFF,TGCAGTGCTGACTATAGCGGGTCCTACAATGAGCAGTTCTTC
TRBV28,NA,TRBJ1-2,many,CASTLHGGYTF,TGTGCCAGCACTCTTCACGGCGGCTACACCTTC
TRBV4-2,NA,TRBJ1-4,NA,CASSQGATRGAVNEKLFF,TGTGCCAGCAGCCAAGGAGCTACGAGGGGAGCTGTTAATGAAAAACTGTTTTTT
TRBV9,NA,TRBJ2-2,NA,CASGGNGELFF,TGTGCCAGCGGGGGCAACGGGGAGCTGTTTTTT
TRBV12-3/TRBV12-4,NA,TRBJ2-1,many,CASSLPPANEQFF,TGTGCCAGCAGTTTACCACCGGCCAATGAGCAGTTCTTC
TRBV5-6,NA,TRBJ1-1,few,CASSLNLRGGTEAFF,TGTGCCAGCAGCTTGAATCTCAGGGGTGGCACTGAAGCTTTCTTT
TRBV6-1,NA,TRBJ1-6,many,CASSEAPDVNSPLHF,TGTGCCAGCAGTGAAGCACCGGACGTAAATTCACCCCTCCACTTT
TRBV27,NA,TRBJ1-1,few,CASSPHTQGEGAFF,TGTGCCAGCAGTCCCCATACCCAAGGGGAGGGAGCTTTCTTT
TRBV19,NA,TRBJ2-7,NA,CASSEALPAYEQYF,TGTGCCAGTAGTGAGGCTCTCCCAGCCTACGAGCAGTACTTC
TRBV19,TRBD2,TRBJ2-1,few,CASNRGGFYNEQFF,TGTGCCAGTAATCGGGGGGGGTTCTACAATGAGCAGTTCTTC
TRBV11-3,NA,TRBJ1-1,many,CASSLDDTEAFF,TGTGCCAGCAGCTTAGATGACACTGAAGCTTTCTTT
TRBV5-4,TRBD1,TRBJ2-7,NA,CASSRPGQASYEQYF,TGTGCCAGCAGCCGACCCGGACAGGCCTCCTACGAGCAGTACTTC
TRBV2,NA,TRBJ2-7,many,CASSEDYEQYF,TGTGCCAGCAGTGAAGATTACGAGCAGTACTTC
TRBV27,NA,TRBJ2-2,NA,CASSSPPSAENTGELFF,TGTGCCAGCAGTTCCCCCCCTAGCGCCGAGAACACCGGGGAGCTGTTTTTT
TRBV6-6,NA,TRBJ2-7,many,CASSYFRQDSRYEQYF,TGTGCCAGCAGTTACTTCAGGCAGGACTCCCGTTACGAGCAGTACTTC
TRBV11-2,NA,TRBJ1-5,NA,CASSLAGTDNQPQHF,TGTGCCAGCAGCTTAGCGGGTACGGACAATCAGCCCCAGCATTTT
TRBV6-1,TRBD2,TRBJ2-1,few,CASSGGGGRVLNEQFF,TGTGCCAGCAGTGGGGGTGGCGGGAGAGTGTTAAATGAGCAGTTCTTC
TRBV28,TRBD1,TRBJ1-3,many,CASSFRGTRNTIYF,TGTGCCAGCAGTTTCAGGGGGACGCGAAACACCATATATTTT
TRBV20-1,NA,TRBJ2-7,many,CSARDWDPRDEQYF,TGCAGTGCTAGAGATTGGGACCCAAGAGACGAGCAGTACTTC
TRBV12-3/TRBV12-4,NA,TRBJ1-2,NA,CASSPTDRRYGYTF,TGTGCCAGCAGCCCGACAGACCGCCGCTATGGCTACACCTTC
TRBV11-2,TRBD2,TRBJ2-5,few,CASSLVGTSGLYQETQYF,TGTGCCAGCAGCTTAGTCGGGACTAGCGGGCTGTACCAAGAGACCCAGTACTTC
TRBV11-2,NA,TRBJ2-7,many,CASSPSAGLNSYEQYF,TGTGCCAGCAGCCCATCCGCGGGACTCAATTCCTACGAGCAGTACTTC
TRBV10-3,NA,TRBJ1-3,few,CAISEGFGNTIYF,TGTGCCATCAGTGAGGGGTTTGGAAACACCATATATTTT
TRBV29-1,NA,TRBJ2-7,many,CSVEAGTDYEQYF,TGCAGCGTTGAAGCGGGAACAGACTACGAGCAGTACTTC
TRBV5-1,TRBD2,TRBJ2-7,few,CASSYSSGLAGGEQYF,TGCGCCAGCAGCTATTCAAGCGGATTAGCGGGAGGCGAGCAGTACTTC
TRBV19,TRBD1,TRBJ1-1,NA,CASSLEGRGREAFF,TGTGCCAGTAGTTTGGAAGGCAGGGGGCGTGAAGCTTTCTTT
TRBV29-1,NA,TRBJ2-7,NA,CSVQVLPYEQYF,TGCAGCGTACAGGTTCTCCCCTACGAGCAGTACTTC
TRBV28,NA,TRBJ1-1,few,CAHKGGTEAFF,TGTGCCCACAAGGGGGGCACTGAAGCTTTCTTT
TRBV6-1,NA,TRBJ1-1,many,CASSVRVDTEAFF,TGTGCCAGCAGCGTCAGGGTGGACACTGAAGCTTTCTTT
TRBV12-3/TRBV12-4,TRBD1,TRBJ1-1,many,CASKDGQAATEAFF,TGTGCCAGCAAGGATGGACAGGCGGCCACTGAAGCTTTCTTT
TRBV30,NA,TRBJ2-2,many,CAWNPDLNTGELFF,TGTGCCTGGAACCCGGACCTGAACACCGGGGAGCTGTTTTTT
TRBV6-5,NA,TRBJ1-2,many,CASSYASGQLGLGYTF,TGTGCCAGCAGTTACGCCTCCGGCCAGCTCGGACTGGGCTACACCTTC
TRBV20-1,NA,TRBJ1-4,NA,CSARDPSATNEKLFF,TGCAGTGCTAGAGATCCGAGCGCAACTAATGAAAAACTGTTTTTT
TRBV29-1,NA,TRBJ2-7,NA,CSVRAVGSYEQYF,TGCAGCGTGAGAGCAGTGGGGAGTTACGAGCAGTACTTC
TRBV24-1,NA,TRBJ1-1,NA,CATSPGRAGTEAFF,TGTGCCACCAGCCCAGGACGGGCGGGCACTGAAGCTTTCTTT
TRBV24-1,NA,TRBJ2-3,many,CATSPRGSQTDTQYF,TGTGCCACCAGCCCAAGGGGGTCCCAGACAGATACGCAGTATTTT
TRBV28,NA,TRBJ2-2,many,CASSRQNTGELFF,TGCGCCAGCAGCCGACAGAACACCGGGGAGCTGTTTTTT
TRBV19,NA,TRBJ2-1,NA,CASSIVAGLGGGPGNEQFF,TGTGCCAGTAGTATCGTGGCAGGGTTAGGGGGAGGGCCCGGAAATGAGCAGTTCTTC
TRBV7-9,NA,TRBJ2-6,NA,CATFEANVLTF,TGTGCCACCTTCGAGGCCAACGTCCTGACTTTC
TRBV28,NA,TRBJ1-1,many,CASSLTGSTEAFF,TGTGCCAGCAGTTTAACCGGGAGTACTGAAGCTTTCTTT
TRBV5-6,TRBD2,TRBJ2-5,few,CASNDRAGGETQYF,TGTGCCAGTAACGACCGGGCCGGGGGGGAGACCCAGTACTTC
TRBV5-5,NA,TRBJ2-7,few,CASSTSSKAYNTRSYEQYF,TGTGCCAGCAGCACTTCCTCCAAGGCCTACAATACGAGGTCCTACGAGCAGTACTTC